This T cell receptor beta chain is drawn from a study of shared clonotypes between healthy human individuals. The wider study: Contributing individuals were two females and a few males aged 18 to 49.

Sequencing was performed with immunoSEQ multiplex PCR; in TCRdb, only in-frame clones are kept and a portion is missing. The sample carries approximately 1.5 million clones, approximately 98.5% recorded once. Trimming removed 6 bases from V and 1 base from J; junction bases left unmatched: 7. From germline, CDR1 is MDHEN and CDR2 SYDVKM. The CDR3 length is 15 residues. Study findings and constraints: Rarefaction analysis demonstrated incomplete sorted-subset sequencing notwithstanding large depth. It was observed that roughly 5.1% of naive CD4 clonotypes were shared across several donors. Estimated richness was generally greater in naive than memory subsets.

Note on this clone: Antigen specificity is unknown.

The clonotype originates from a man aged 25 to 40 in good health. The chain carries TRBV28 and TRBJ2-7, with 9 bases identical to TRBD1. The sequencing sample was made of naive CD4+ T cells sorted from blood. Subset described: CD45RA+ positively selected. The CDR3: CASSEQGALSYEQYF. Written as DNA, the CDR3 is TGTGCCAGCAGCGAACAGGGGGCTCTTTCCTACGAGCAGTACTTC.